The 8 T cell receptor beta chains below all came from one sample that was sequenced in a study of OX40 agonist ivuxolimab in advanced cancers. Repertoires were generated with immunoSEQ multiplex PCR, while TCRdb's copy carries only in-frame clones and drops some. This table has tens of thousands of clones, approximately 80% appearing once. This sample comprised CD4+ or CD8+ T cells sorted from blood, obtained in a trial of the OX40 agonist ivuxolimab. The receptors were gathered from an adult with an advanced solid tumor such as melanoma, head and neck, liver or kidney cancer.

The count of this clone is one. The chain couples TRBV19 to TRBJ1-6; unclear D gene. Germline V gene data show CDR1 as LNHDA and CDR2 as SQIVND (reference sequence). Trimming left V 5 bases short and J 7 bases short, with 6 bases between. CDR3 length: 12 residues. CDR3 DNA: TGTGCCAGTAGTCTCGGGAATTCACCCCTCCACTTT. This translates into CASSLGNSPLHF.

The rearrangement uses TRBV19 and TRBJ2-5; perhaps TRBD2 as D (6 bases). V lost 4 bases to trimming and J lost 5 bases, with 17 bases between them. CDR1 and CDR2 from the germline V gene are LNHDA and SQIVND (reference sequence). The CDR3 loop spans 15 amino acids. The CDR3 coding sequence is TGTGCCAGTAGTACCACCGGTAGCGGAGGCGAGACCCAGTACTTC. It translates to CASSTTGSGGETQYF.

The chain couples TRBV4-2 to TRBJ2-3; D uncertain. This CDR3 has 13 residues. Looked up from germline, CDR1 is LGHNA and CDR2 is YNFKEQ. With 3 bases removed from V and 0 bases from J, the gap between germline ends came to 4 bases. CDR3 residues: CASSQGSTDTQYF. The CDR3 nucleotides are TGTGCCAGCAGCCAGGGAAGCACAGATACGCAGTATTTT.

The chain carries TRBV19 and TRBJ2-5, with TRBD2 identical over 14 bases. Germline CDR1 reads LNHDA; CDR2 reads SQIVND (reference sequence). Trimming cost V 5 bases and J 4 bases; bases outside gene matches: 9. The CDR3 is 17 residues long. The CDR3 here is CASSSLTSGRGRETQYF. The CDR3 DNA follows: TGTGCCAGTAGTTCCTTGACTAGCGGGAGGGGTAGAGAGACCCAGTACTTC.

The genes are TRBV5-1 and TRBJ2-5; 8 bases are shared with TRBD2. The CDR3 spans 16 residues. The ends lost 1 base at V and 2 bases at J; junction bases unmatched: 7. Looked up from germline, CDR1 is SGHRS and CDR2 is YFSETQ. For the CDR3, the DNA is TGCGCCAGCAGCTTGTTAACTAGCGGAGGGCAAGAGACCCAGTACTTC. This gives the protein CASSLLTSGGQETQYF.

The chain combines TRBV5-1 with TRBJ2-7; D unresolved. CDR1 is SGHRS and CDR2 is YFSETQ in the germline V gene. This CDR3 comprises 13 residues. Trimming stripped 0 bases from V and 2 bases from J, with 6 bases between. The CDR3 DNA sequence: TGCGCCAGCAGCTTGGGCGGAACCTACGAGCAGTACTTC. The encoded protein is CASSLGGTYEQYF.

This chain links TRBV15 with TRBJ2-7; the D is unclear. There are 14 residues in the CDR3. Trimming shortened V by 0 bases and J by 4 bases, and 10 bases separated the two germline ends. Germline CDR1 is LNHNV and CDR2 is YYDKDF (reference sequence). CDR3 residues: CATSREGWAYEQYF. Written as DNA, the CDR3 is TGTGCCACCAGCAGAGAGGGGTGGGCGTACGAGCAGTACTTC. Together with reference TRBV15 and TRBJ2-7, the CDR3 gives the full variable domain: DAMVIQNPRYQVTQFGKPVTLSCSQTLNHNVMYWYQQKSSQAPKLLFHYYDKDFNNEADTPDNFQSRRPNTSFCFLDIRSPGLGDTAMYLCATSREGWAYEQYFGPGTRLTVT.

The rearrangement uses TRBV19 and TRBJ1-5; the D gene is possibly TRBD1 (5 bases). The CDR3 runs 14 residues. Germline CDR1 reads LNHDA; CDR2 reads SQIVND (reference sequence). V was cut by 1 base and J by 5 bases, with 9 bases left in between. As DNA, the CDR3 is TGTGCCAGTAGTATAGGGGGGTGGGATCAGCCCCAGCATTTT. This codes for CASSIGGWDQPQHF.